This T cell receptor beta chain was recovered during a study of cytomegalovirus exposure and HLA in healthy donors. General study points: Listed as cytomegalovirus-associated were 150 to 200 TCR beta chains. In vitro, three CMV-associated chains proved specific for CMV antigens. In the roughly 130 validation repertoires, a later analysis found that first-cohort TCR clusters tended to co-occur.

With V trimmed by 6 bases and J by 4 bases, 11 bases remained unmatched. CDR1 and CDR2 from the germline V gene are LNHDA and SQIVND (reference sequence). CDR3 length: 15 residues. There are a few counts of this clone. The antigen is unknown. The donors were part of the roughly 120-subject validation cohort, which stood apart from the 666-subject first cohort. Assay: immunoSEQ multiplex PCR; the TCRdb copy retains only in-frame clones and omits some. This sample has 100,000 to 150,000 clones, with 89% found just once. The specimen sequenced was PBMCs. This TCR was sampled from a woman under 30 in good health and CMV-seronegative. The rearrangement uses TRBV19 and TRBJ1-1, with 7 positions matching TRBD1. The CDR3: CASSLNLQGSTEAFF. The CDR3 DNA follows: TGTGCCAGTAGCCTTAACCTACAGGGGTCCACTGAAGCTTTCTTT.